What follows describes a single T cell receptor (beta chain). It has no known antigen specificity. No qualities accompany the bases; no much larger clone lies one base away. TCRbeta CDR3 regions were amplified from genomic DNA by means of the immunoSEQ Assay, a bias-controlled multiplex PCR. On the study's bioinformatics: The number of nucleated cells in each sample was estimated from the amplification of reference gene primers within the assay. To quantify the absolute abundance of each unique TCRbeta CDR3 rearrangement, sequence reads were collapsed and filtered. For each sample, productive Simpson clonality was calculated by taking the square root of Simpson's diversity index across productive rearrangements. In TCRdb, the immuneACCESS table is reduced to in-frame sequences with V and J assigned. These tables do not hold every clone; where another copy was compared, an unresolved V gene accounts for under half, and the others remain unexplained. That table gives V, J and clone size, and the DNA gave D and trimming. This sample holds around 200,000 clones; approximately 85% were observed only once. The biggest ten clones account for roughly 9.8% of the sample.

This entry belongs to a study of blood T cell repertoires in COVID-19 (TCRdb year 2020). About the investigation overall: Samples covering the acute and convalescent phases of COVID-19 were provided by collaborators in the United States, Italy and Spain. The material from the prospective study consisted of cDNA or gDNA derived from T cells, B-cell-depleted T cells, or PBMCs. HLA class I and class II types, where available, came from metadata supplied by the sample provider rather than from assay-based typing. The sample metadata nearly always contained a de-identified subject ID, COVID-19 status, age in years and sex. The repertoires were released in a freely available public database meant as a resource for research on the immune response to SARS-CoV-2. The dataset comprised deeply sampled blood TCRbeta repertoires from subjects exposed to, actively infected with, or recovered from COVID-19. Samples were obtained from the ongoing ImmuneRACE study (first 160 participants) and from some 1,200 subjects provided by 6 global collaborators.

Based on the germline V gene (reference sequence), the CDR1 and CDR2 sequences are MNHEY and SMNVEV. At the junction V is shortened by 6 bases and J by 3 bases, with 15 bases in between. The CDR3 holds 15 amino acids from the cysteine to the phenylalanine. The kept DNA is CDR3 alone, 45 bases in frame from the first base. The collaborating institutions used their own protocols to collect whole blood in K2EDTA tubes. For TCRbeta analysis, collaborators shipped samples as frozen whole blood, isolated PBMCs, or DNA extracted from either of those sample types. Overall study outcomes, separate from this receptor: How much clinical and demographic metadata was included differed by source and by participant, and the metadata was provided uncurated.

Material: peripheral blood. In this chain, TRBV27 is recombined with TRBJ1-5, with the identity of the D gene unclear. The receptor was derived from an elderly woman with acute or convalescent COVID-19. The CDR3 sequence is CASSTQWGVNQPQHF. The nucleotides read TGTGCCAGCAGCACCCAGTGGGGAGTCAATCAGCCCCAGCATTTT.